A single sample gave rise to the 27 T cell receptor beta chains below, sequenced in a study. TCRdb redid the calling of the reads with MiXCR, one entry per CDR3 protein. This sample has 1,500 to 2,000 distinct CDR3 sequences, with around 30% found just once. Sequencing was carried out using CD8+ T cells (not recorded whether cultured). The receptors derive from a female donor.

This clonotype was recorded a few times. The chain employs TRBV19 and TRBJ2-1, with 13 bases lining up with TRBD2. This CDR3 contains 15 residues. J gave up 8 bases and V 5 bases, and 6 bases lay outside the gene matches. Germline lookup yields CDR1 LNHDA and CDR2 SQIVND (reference sequence). The CDR3 DNA reads as TGTGCCAGTAGTTTCACTAGCGGGGGGGGGTATGAGCAGTTCTTC. Protein product: CASSFTSGGGYEQFF.

The chain links TRBV20-1 to TRBJ2-2, with unresolved D. Trimming removed 7 bases at V and 11 bases at J, with 20 bases between. Germline V CDR1 and CDR2: DFQATT, SNEGSKA (reference sequence). The CDR3 is 13 residues long. CDR3 loop: CSGINAESSELFF. The CDR3 coding sequence is TGCAGTGGTATCAACGCAGAGTCCAGTGAGCTGTTTTTT.

By its share, this clonotype is medium-sized. The chain couples TRBV7-9 to TRBJ2-1; TRBD2 matches 12 bases. The CDR3 is 17 residues long. The V and J ends lost 5 bases and 1 base, in that order; junction bases with no gene match: 6. Germline CDR1 is SEHNR and CDR2 is FQNEAQ (reference sequence). CDR3 region: CASSPRTSGMSYNEQFF. CDR3 nucleotide sequence: TGTGCCAGCAGCCCGAGGACTAGCGGGATGTCCTACAATGAGCAGTTCTTC.

This clonotype is categorized as large. The genes are TRBV5-1 and TRBJ2-1, with D possibly being TRBD2 (8 bases). This CDR3 contains 14 residues. Germline assignment: CDR1 SGHRS and CDR2 YFSETQ. Trimming took 3 bases from V and 5 from J, leaving 12 bases between them. The DNA for the CDR3 is TGCGCCAGCAGCTACAGGGGACTAGACAATGAGCAGTTCTTC. This translates into CASSYRGLDNEQFF.

By share, this clonotype counts as large. The gene calls are TRBV5-1 and TRBJ2-3; D might be TRBD2 (5 bases). Trimming pared 0 bases from V and 6 bases from J, leaving 11 bases between. Germline lookup yields CDR1 SGHRS and CDR2 YFSETQ. The CDR3 covers 14 residues. CDR3 coding DNA: TGCGCCAGCAGCTTGGAACGAGGGTTGGATACGCAGTATTTT. The encoded protein is CASSLERGLDTQYF.

Concerning this clonotype: The junction departs from the called germline gene at one end, perhaps through a read error. V and J are TRBV29-1 and TRBJ2-7; possibly TRBD2 for D (6 bases). This CDR3 has 12 residues. CDR1 SQVTM and CDR2 ANQGSEA come from the germline V gene. CDR3 sequence (DNA): TGCGGCGTTGAAGGAGGGGACTACGAGCAGTACTTC. Protein: CGVEGGDYEQYF.

This clonotype ranks as medium-sized. The chain recombines TRBV29-1 with TRBJ2-1; 10 nucleotides match TRBD2. Trimming took 7 bases from V and 10 from J; bases not matched to a gene: 16. Germline CDR1 and CDR2: SQVTM and ANQGSEA. This CDR3 has 15 residues. DNA for the CDR3: TGCAGCGCCCGGACTAGCGGAACGCCGGGCTGGGAGCAGTTCTTC. It encodes CSARTSGTPGWEQFF.

Remarks on this clonotype: It may be a read error: a sequence one base away is much more abundant. The chain employs TRBV2 and TRBJ1-5, with D possibly being TRBD1 (5 bases). Per the germline V gene, CDR1 is SNHLY and CDR2 is FYNNEI. This CDR3 region has 14 residues. Here the CDR3 reads CASSEGQGHQSQHF. In nucleotides, the CDR3 is TGTGCCAGCAGTGAGGGCCAGGGCCATCAGTCCCAGCATTTT.

This clonotype was observed a single time. One end of the junction varies from germline; a read error may be responsible. This chain links TRBV30 with TRBJ2-3; 12 bases line up with TRBD2. There are 15 residues in the CDR3. Germline V gene data show CDR1 as GTSNPN and CDR2 as SVGIG (reference sequence). CDR3 sequence (DNA): TGTGCCCGGAGTGTGTATACTAGCGGGGGGGATACGCAGTATTTT. This codes for CARSVYTSGGDTQYF.

By proportion, this clonotype is medium-sized. The chain couples TRBV20-1 to TRBJ2-7; the match to TRBD2 covers 12 bases. Looked up from germline, CDR1 is DFQATT and CDR2 is SNEGSKA (reference sequence). The CDR3 runs to 15 residues. V lost 1 base, J lost 4 bases, and 5 bases stayed unmatched. The CDR3 DNA reads TGCAGTGCTAGAGGGACTAGCGGGATGGGGTACGAGCAGTACTTC. Its translation is CSARGTSGMGYEQYF.

Judged by abundance, this clonotype is medium-sized. The chain uses TRBV5-6 and TRBJ2-7; 9 positions match TRBD1. V was pared by 0 bases and J by 3 bases, with 4 bases of the junction left unmatched. The CDR3 has 15 residues. Looked up from germline, CDR1 is SGHDT and CDR2 is YYEEEE. This CDR3 is CASSLGQGVFYEQYF. The CDR3 region has the DNA TGTGCCAGCAGCTTGGGACAGGGGGTTTTCTACGAGCAGTACTTC.

Remarks on this clonotype: A read error may produce the germline difference seen at one junction end. The genes are TRBV12-3 or TRBV12-4 and TRBJ2-3, with D perhaps matching TRBD2 (7 bases). The CDR3 sequence is 16 residues long. For the CDR3, the DNA is TGTGCCGGCAGTTCCCTCCCCAGGGAGGGGGGAGATGCGCAGTATTTT. This translates into CAGSSLPREGGDAQYF.

This clonotype is classed as medium-sized. The chain links TRBV4-1 to TRBJ2-7; D is possibly TRBD1 (6 bases). This CDR3 comprises 12 residues. Trimming shortened V by 1 base and J by 7 bases, and 8 bases separated the two germline ends. The germline CDR1 and CDR2 sequences are MGHRA and YSYEKL. CDR3 nucleotide sequence: TGCGCCAGCAGCCAAGCAAGGGGGGAGCAGTACTTC. Translated, it gives CASSQARGEQYF.

In this sample, this clonotype is large. The chain is built from TRBV29-1 and TRBJ2-3; maybe TRBD1 (6 bases). Germline values: CDR1 SQVTM, CDR2 ANQGSEA. The CDR3 length is 14 residues. V was trimmed by 5 bases and J by 0 bases, leaving 12 bases between them. The CDR3 DNA is TGCAGCGTTACCCGACAGGCTAGCACAGATACGCAGTATTTT. The encoded protein is CSVTRQASTDTQYF.

This clonotype was found many times. This may arise from a read error, as a much more abundant clone is one base away. J is TRBJ2-7 and V is TRBV6-2 or TRBV6-3; D may be TRBD2 (5 bases). Germline V lookup: CDR1 MNHEY, CDR2 SVGEGT. This CDR3 has 12 amino acids. In DNA, the CDR3 is TGTGCCAGCGAGGGATTGCGGTACGAGCAGTGCTTC. It specifies CASEGLRYEQCF.

Turning to this clonotype: Germline is not matched at one junction end, which may reflect a read error. The chain uses TRBV3-1 and TRBJ2-1; no reliable D call. This CDR3 has 14 amino acids. CDR1 is LGHDT, CDR2 YNNKEL, per germline (reference sequence). The CDR3 DNA reads TGTGCCAGCAGCCAAAAGGAATCTTACAATGAGCGGTTCTTC. Residues: CASSQKESYNERFF.

The V gene is TRBV20-1, the J gene TRBJ2-2, with D hard to call. V was cut by 7 bases and J by 6 bases, with 15 bases left in between. The CDR3 extends over 13 amino acids. Germline V CDR1 and CDR2: DFQATT, SNEGSKA (reference sequence). The CDR3 DNA is TGCAGTGGTATTAAATCAGACTCCGGGGAGCTGTTTTTT. This translates into CSGIKSDSGELFF.

Remarks on this clonotype: Germline is not matched at one junction end, which may reflect a read error. The chain links TRBV10-2 to TRBJ2-1, with D possibly being TRBD2 (5 bases). This CDR3 has 15 amino acids. Germline V gene sequence: CDR1 WSHSY, CDR2 SAAADI. The CDR3 nucleotides are TGCGCCAGCAGTGAGTCGGCTAGCTCCTATAATGAGCAGTTCTTC. This sequence encodes CASSESASSYNEQFF.

In this sample, this clonotype is large. The chain employs TRBV19 and TRBJ2-7; 9 bases match TRBD1. CDR3 length equals 14 residues. The J segment lost 4 bases and the V segment lost 5 bases, leaving 6 bases of the junction unmatched. CDR1 and CDR2 (germline): LNHDA, SQIVND (reference sequence). The CDR3, as DNA: TGTGCCAGTAGTGAACCGGGACAGGGATACGAGCAGTACTTC. This gives the protein CASSEPGQGYEQYF.

Concerning this clonotype itself: Mismatch with germline at one junction end may stem from a read error. The chain couples TRBV20-1 to TRBJ2-1, with D tentatively TRBD2 (5 bases). The length of the CDR3 is 16 residues. Germline CDR1 is DFQATT and CDR2 is SNEGSKA (reference sequence). Here the CDR3 reads CSARDQRTSLYNERFF. CDR3 sequence (DNA): TGCAGTGCTAGAGACCAAAGAACTAGTCTGTACAATGAGCGGTTCTTC.

By proportion, this clonotype is large. CDR3 residues: CANFRTGGLFF. CDR3 DNA sequence: TGTGCCAACTTCCGGACAGGCGGGCTGTTTTTT. The chain couples TRBV6-4 to TRBJ2-2; 7 nucleotides agree with TRBD1. With 10 bases clipped from V and 13 bases from J, the junction kept 9 bases outside the gene matches. The CDR3 is made up of 11 amino acids. Germline V gene lookup returns CDR1 MRHNA and CDR2 SNTAGT.

A note on this clonotype: The germline gene is not matched at one end of the junction; a read error may be the cause. The V and J genes are TRBV13 and TRBJ2-7; no clear D gene. Germline CDR1 PRHDT, CDR2 FYEKMQ (reference sequence). This CDR3 region has 12 residues. This CDR3 reads CVSSLGLYEQYF. CDR3 DNA: TGCGTCAGCAGCTTAGGCCTCTACGAGCAGTACTTC.

The chain couples TRBV4-3 to TRBJ2-7; possibly TRBD1 for D (5 bases). CDR1 and CDR2 from the germline V gene are LGHNA and YSLEER. The length of the CDR3 is 16 residues. Trimming removed 0 bases from V and 3 bases from J, with 15 bases in between. CDR3 DNA sequence: TGCGCCAGCAGCCAAGATGGGGCAAGCCTCCTCTACGAGCAGTACTTC. Translation: CASSQDGASLLYEQYF.

The chain has TRBV20-1 and TRBJ2-2; D is unclear. The CDR3 is 13 residues long. Trimming cost V 7 bases and J 3 bases, with 12 bases left between them. Germline-derived CDR1 and CDR2 are DFQATT and SNEGSKA (reference sequence). CDR3 DNA sequence: TGCAGTGGTATTAACTCTGACACCGGGGAGCTGTTTTTT. This translates into CSGINSDTGELFF.

Within the sample, this clonotype is large. This CDR3 reads CASSPPRAENTIYF. CDR3 in DNA: TGTGCCAGCAGCCCCCCGAGGGCGGAAAACACCATATATTTT. V and J are TRBV28 and TRBJ1-3; D ambiguous. Trimming removed 6 bases from V and 6 bases from J, with 15 bases in between. CDR3 length: 14 residues. Germline assignment: CDR1 MDHEN and CDR2 SYDVKM.

This clonotype is labeled as medium-sized. A much larger clone is a single base away; this may be a read error. The DNA of the CDR3 is TGCAGTGCTAGAGATAAAAGAGCCGGGGAGCTGTTTTTT. It translates to CSARDKRAGELFF. The gene calls are TRBV20-1 and TRBJ2-2, with D hard to call. Deletions cut 0 bases from V and 6 bases from J, with 8 bases between. CDR1 and CDR2 from the germline V gene are DFQATT and SNEGSKA (reference sequence). This CDR3 spans 13 amino acids.

For this clonotype: No conserved phenylalanine or tryptophan is present at the end of the CDR3, so a read error is the likely explanation. The DNA is omitted, as the CDR3 cannot be located on it reliably, and the CDR3 follows TCRdb's listing. The chain links TRBV5-4 to TRBJ1-1. Germline CDR1 SGHNT, CDR2 YYREEE (reference sequence). With termini counted, the CDR3 has 15 amino acids. CDR3 in amino acids: CASTSEGGGGTEAFL.